This TCR beta chain was recorded in a study of cytomegalovirus exposure and HLA in healthy donors. Study-wide results and caveats: An ancestry cluster, one associated with Asian ancestry, reportedly showed fewer N-insertions than the roughly 670-donor mean in a later analysis.

60 Vbeta and 13 Jbeta primers were used in PCR. The table came from immunoSEQ multiplex PCR; TCRdb's copy has only in-frame clones and leaves some out. The sample carries fewer than 200,000 clones, 79% recorded once. A remark on this clone: The antigen is undetermined.

This TCR was recovered from a woman between 40 and 50 years old in good health and CMV-seronegative. Sequencing was carried out using PBMCs.

CDR3 in DNA: TGCAGCGTGCGGCCGCGGGGGGTCAATCAGCCCCAGCATTTT. It encodes CSVRPRGVNQPQHF. This chain connects TRBV29-1 to TRBJ1-5; D perhaps matches TRBD1 (5 bases). The CDR3 is 14 residues long. Germline V gene lookup returns CDR1 SQVTM and CDR2 ANQGSEA. V dropped 6 bases and J dropped 3 bases, with 15 bases sitting between them. The whole variable domain, remainder taken from reference TRBV29-1 and TRBJ1-5, is SAVISQKPSRDICQRGTSLTIQCQVDSQVTMMFWYRQQPGQSLTLIATANQGSEATYESGFVIDKFPISRPNLTFSTLTVSNMSPEDSSIYLCSVRPRGVNQPQHFGDGTRLSIL.